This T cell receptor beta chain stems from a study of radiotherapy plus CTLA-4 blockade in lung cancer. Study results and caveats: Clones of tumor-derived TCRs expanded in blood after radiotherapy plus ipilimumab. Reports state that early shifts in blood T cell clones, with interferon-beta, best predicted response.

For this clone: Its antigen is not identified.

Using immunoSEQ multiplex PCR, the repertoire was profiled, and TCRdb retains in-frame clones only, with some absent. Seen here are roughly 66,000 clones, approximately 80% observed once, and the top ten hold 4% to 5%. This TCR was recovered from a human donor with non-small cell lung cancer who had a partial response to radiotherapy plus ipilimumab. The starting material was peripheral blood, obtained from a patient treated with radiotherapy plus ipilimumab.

CDR3 loop: CASSFSGPGMVLGTIYF. In DNA form, the CDR3 reads TGTGCCAGCAGCTTCTCTGGGCCAGGCATGGTTCTGGGCACCATATATTTT. The chain has TRBV5-4 and TRBJ1-3; no clear D gene. CDR1 and CDR2 (germline): SGHNT, YYREEE (reference sequence). V was cut by 2 bases and J by 9 bases, with 24 bases left in between. CDR3 length: 17 residues.